A single sample gave rise to the 15 T cell receptor beta chains below, sequenced in a study of technical replicates of blood from four donors (dated by TCRdb to 2015 to 2018). Library generation was performed with the immunoSEQ multiplex PCR assay. Drawn from immuneACCESS, this table holds only the in-frame rearrangements with V and J called that TCRdb kept. Clones are partly lost; checked studies trace under half to an unresolved V gene and leave the rest unexplained. The table for this sample lists over 65,000 clones; roughly 96% of them were counted only once. Of the sample, roughly 0.19% falls within the top ten clones. The sample taken for sequencing was T cells isolated from PBMCs. Receptors originate from a human donor in good health.

The rearrangement joins TRBV29-1 to TRBJ1-5; TRBD1 matches 8 bases. Looked up from germline, CDR1 is SQVTM and CDR2 is ANQGSEA. The CDR3 has 19 residues. Trimming removed 6 bases from V and 1 base from J; junction bases left unmatched: 20. The DNA of the CDR3 is TGCAGCGTCGTTCTGAGATGGACAGGGCCGGATGGGAGCAATCAGCCCCAGCATTTT. Translation gives CSVVLRWTGPDGSNQPQHF.

The rearrangement joins TRBV4-1 to TRBJ1-2; 12 bases fit TRBD1. The CDR3 extends over 18 amino acids. CDR1 MGHRA and CDR2 YSYEKL come from the germline V gene. V lost 3 bases and J lost 5; bases outside the gene matches: 13. The CDR3 region has the DNA TGCGCCAGCAGCCACCCGGGACAGGGGGCGAGAGGGGCTTATGGCTACACCTTC. Its protein product is CASSHPGQGARGAYGYTF.

The chain combines TRBV7-9 with TRBJ1-1; 8 nucleotides line up with TRBD1. After removal of 6 bases from V and 5 bases from J, the junction contained 2 bases not matched to a gene. This CDR3 comprises 12 residues. The germline gives CDR1 SEHNR, CDR2 FQNEAQ (reference sequence). Here the CDR3 DNA reads TGTGCCAGCAGACGGACAGGGACTGAAGCTTTCTTT. This codes for CASRRTGTEAFF.

The chain combines TRBV6-1 with TRBJ1-4, with a weak D call TRBD1 (6 bases). The CDR3 covers 13 residues. Trimming removed 7 bases from V and 5 bases from J, with 11 bases in between. CDR1 is MNHNS, CDR2 SASEGT, per germline. CDR3 in DNA: TGTGCCAGCAACGGGCAGGGGAATGAAAAACTGTTTTTT. It codes for CASNGQGNEKLFF.

The chain couples TRBV21-1 to TRBJ1-1; TRBD1 is taken as the D call from the table, unchecked against the DNA. TRBV21-1 is shown as a pseudogene. This CDR3 is built from 16 residues. Here the CDR3 reads CASSNPGQGTYTEAFF. In nucleotides, the CDR3 is TGTGCCAGCAGCAATCCGGGACAGGGTACCTACACTGAAGCTTTCTTT.

The chain couples TRBV5-1 to TRBJ1-1; D is possibly TRBD1 (5 bases). Germline lookup yields CDR1 SGHRS and CDR2 YFSETQ. This CDR3 has 16 residues. Trimming removed 0 bases from V and 4 bases from J, with 16 bases in between. The CDR3 sequence: CASSLAVSGGGTEAFF. The CDR3 DNA reads TGCGCCAGCAGCTTGGCCGTATCGGGCGGGGGCACTGAAGCTTTCTTT.

V and J are TRBV6-5 and TRBJ1-6; a possible D gene is TRBD1 (6 bases). Germline assignment: CDR1 MNHEY and CDR2 SVGAGI. CDR3 size: 15 residues. Trimming removed 7 bases at V and 1 base at J, with 11 bases between. As DNA, the CDR3 is TGTGCCAGCATGGCAAGGGGGTCCTATAATTCACCCCTCCACTTT. The encoded protein is CASMARGSYNSPLHF.

The rearrangement links TRBV4-1 to TRBJ2-5; 9 positions agree with TRBD1. The trim removed 1 base at V and 5 bases at J, leaving 11 bases unmatched. Looked up from germline, CDR1 is MGHRA and CDR2 is YSYEKL. CDR3 length: 17 residues. The CDR3: CASSQGLRTGAGETQYF. The CDR3 nucleotides read TGCGCCAGCAGCCAAGGCCTCCGGACAGGGGCCGGGGAGACCCAGTACTTC.

This clone has only one observation. V is TRBV2 and J is TRBJ2-3; D not resolved. Germline loops: CDR1 SNHLY, CDR2 FYNNEI. The CDR3 covers 13 residues. The V and J ends lost 0 bases and 4 bases respectively, with 5 bases between them. The CDR3 protein is CASSEAGADTQYF. CDR3 DNA: TGTGCCAGCAGTGAAGCCGGAGCAGATACGCAGTATTTT.

V usage is TRBV18 and J usage is TRBJ1-5, with D unresolved. Germline CDR1 and CDR2: KGHSH and LQKENI. V lost 5 bases to trimming and J lost 5 bases, with 10 bases between them. This CDR3 has 13 amino acids. The CDR3 reads CASSVDWDQPQHF. CDR3 nucleotides: TGTGCCAGCTCAGTCGACTGGGATCAGCCCCAGCATTTT.

The sample holds one count of this clone. V and J are TRBV28 and TRBJ1-3, with D uncertain. Between the trimmed V and J ends, which lost 7 bases and 4 bases, there was a span of 8 bases. The CDR3 contains 12 residues. The V gene's germline CDR1 is MDHEN and CDR2 SYDVKM. CDR3 loop: CASNPRGNTIYF. The CDR3 bases are TGTGCCAGCAACCCGAGGGGAAACACCATATATTTT.

This rearrangement joins TRBV4-1 to TRBJ1-4; possible D gene TRBD1, 5 bases. This CDR3 has 15 amino acids. Trimming shortened V by 2 bases and J by 7 bases, and 14 bases separated the two germline ends. Germline assignment: CDR1 MGHRA and CDR2 YSYEKL. The CDR3 loop reads CASSQPTGKVEKLFF. The DNA of the CDR3 is TGCGCCAGCAGCCAACCAACAGGAAAGGTTGAAAAACTGTTTTTT.

V and J are TRBV29-1 and TRBJ2-7; 11 bases are a match to TRBD2. This CDR3 has 16 amino acids. Trimming at V came to 5 bases and at J to 0 bases, leaving 9 bases not matched to a gene. CDR1 is SQVTM, CDR2 ANQGSEA, per germline. As DNA, the CDR3 is TGCAGCGTTACCAACAAGCTAGCGGGAGGCTCCTACGAGCAGTACTTC. Its translation is CSVTNKLAGGSYEQYF.

This chain links TRBV12-5 with TRBJ1-1; no definite D call. The CDR3 totals 16 residues. Germline lookup yields CDR1 LGHNT and CDR2 FRNRAP. The ends were cut back, 0 bases at V and 1 base at J, with 12 bases in the middle. CDR3 region: CASGLVGRTANTEAFF. The CDR3 DNA reads as TGTGCTAGTGGTTTGGTAGGGAGAACTGCGAACACTGAAGCTTTCTTT.

The V gene is TRBV6-5, the J gene TRBJ2-2; 7 bases are shared with TRBD2. Germline V gene sequence: CDR1 MNHEY, CDR2 SVGAGI. The CDR3 loop spans 14 amino acids. J was trimmed by 7 bases and V by 6 bases; bases with no gene match: 8. The CDR3 bases are TGTGCCAGCAGAGGCGGGAGACTCGGCGGGGAGCTGTTTTTT. It is translated as CASRGGRLGGELFF.